The next 11 T cell receptor beta chains were all read from a single sample in a study of control samples from healthy donors and cancer patients. Data came from immunoSEQ multiplex PCR; TCRdb stores just in-frame clones and leaves some out. Of approximately 100,000 clones listed, approximately 81% were seen once; the top ten hold less than 2.5%. Sequencing was performed on blood. The receptor set was obtained from a woman aged 40 to 55 in good health.

This sequence joins TRBV6-5 and TRBJ2-2, with unresolved D. Per the germline V gene, CDR1 is MNHEY and CDR2 is SVGAGI. The CDR3 loop spans 14 amino acids. The V end was cut by 8 bases, the J end by 0 bases, with 10 bases between. The CDR3 sequence is CASQRSANTGELFF. The CDR3 nucleotides are TGTGCCAGCCAAAGGTCGGCGAACACCGGGGAGCTGTTTTTT.

This chain uses TRBV2 with TRBJ1-5; no definite D call. Germline loops: CDR1 SNHLY, CDR2 FYNNEI. V was cut by 1 base and J by 8 bases, with 18 bases left in between. This CDR3 has 16 amino acids. CDR3 coding DNA: TGTGCCAGCAGTGAAGGGTTGGCGGTCCTTTGGAAGCCCCAGCATTTT. It yields the protein CASSEGLAVLWKPQHF. Together with reference TRBV2 and TRBJ1-5, the CDR3 gives the full variable domain: EPEVTQTPSHQVTQMGQEVILRCVPISNHLYFYWYRQILGQKVEFLVSFYNNEISEKSEIFDDQFSVERPDGSNFTLKIRSTKLEDSAMYFCASSEGLAVLWKPQHFGDGTRLSIL.

V and J are TRBV7-3 and TRBJ2-3; 7 bases line up with TRBD2. Germline V CDR1 and CDR2: SGHTA, FQGTGA. The ends lost 5 bases at V and 1 base at J; junction bases unmatched: 12. This CDR3 has 17 residues. The CDR3 region is CASSLLGLGRGTDTQYF. As DNA, the CDR3 is TGTGCCAGCAGCCTCTTGGGGCTAGGGAGGGGCACAGATACGCAGTATTTT.

Regarding this clone: Additional DNA sequences in this sample encode the identical CDR3. The chain links TRBV14 to TRBJ2-5; a possible D gene is TRBD1 (5 bases). Germline V gene sequence: CDR1 SGHDN, CDR2 FVKESK. V lost 3 bases to trimming and J lost 5 bases, with 10 bases between them. The CDR3 has 13 residues. CDR3 DNA sequence: TGTGCCAGCAGCCAGGGGCTCGGGGAGACCCAGTACTTC. As protein: CASSQGLGETQYF.

The sample holds one count of this clone. This sequence joins TRBV29-1 and TRBJ2-1; a possible D gene is TRBD1 (6 bases). The CDR3 extends over 13 amino acids. From germline, CDR1 is SQVTM and CDR2 ANQGSEA. V lost 2 bases, J lost 8 bases, and 13 bases lay in between. CDR3 DNA: TGCAGCGTTGAAACAGGGAGAAGAGATGAGCAGTTCTTC. It specifies CSVETGRRDEQFF.

V and J are TRBV20-1 and TRBJ1-1; D is uncertain. The CDR3 is 11 amino acids. Germline values: CDR1 DFQATT, CDR2 SNEGSKA (reference sequence). V was trimmed by 6 bases and J by 1 base, leaving 6 bases between them. The CDR3 here is CSAPRNTEAFF. DNA of the CDR3: TGCAGTGCCCCCAGGAACACTGAAGCTTTCTTT.

The genes are TRBV6-1 and TRBJ2-6; D uncertain. Trimming pared 3 bases from V and 0 bases from J, leaving 21 bases between. Germline V CDR1 and CDR2: MNHNS, SASEGT. This CDR3 spans 20 amino acids. The CDR3 DNA sequence: TGTGCCAGCAGTGACCGACCCTGGCCAGCTCGCCTCTCTGGGGCCAACGTCCTGACTTTC. Translating it yields CASSDRPWPARLSGANVLTF.

The chain is built from TRBV4-1 and TRBJ2-1; 8 nucleotides align to TRBD1. The germline CDR1 and CDR2 sequences are MGHRA and YSYEKL. This CDR3 has 17 residues. V lost 0 bases and J lost 4; bases outside the gene matches: 8. The CDR3 sequence: CASSQDEAGGKYNEQFF. CDR3 nucleotide sequence: TGCGCCAGCAGCCAAGATGAGGCAGGGGGCAAGTACAATGAGCAGTTCTTC.

This clone has more than one count but fewer than ten. The J gene is TRBJ1-4, the V gene TRBV19; D is undetermined. The CDR3 is made up of 17 amino acids. The V and J ends lost 1 base and 5 bases respectively, with 17 bases between them. The V gene's germline CDR1 is LNHDA and CDR2 SQIVND (reference sequence). The CDR3 is CASSIGPWEGKNEKLFF. DNA for the CDR3: TGTGCCAGTAGTATAGGCCCCTGGGAAGGGAAGAATGAAAAACTGTTTTTT.

The chain uses TRBV4-1 and TRBJ2-7; TRBD1 matches 7 bases. CDR3 size: 16 residues. With V trimmed by 2 bases and J by 4 bases, 11 bases remained unmatched. Germline CDR1 MGHRA, CDR2 YSYEKL. The CDR3 DNA reads TGCGCCAGCAGCCAAAGCCCGTCTGACAGGGTATACGAGCAGTACTTC. It translates to CASSQSPSDRVYEQYF.

V gene TRBV21-1 combines with J gene TRBJ1-6; TRBD1, as called in the table, went unchecked against the DNA. TRBV21-1 is marked as a pseudogene. CDR3 length: 15 amino acids. The CDR3 DNA reads TGTGCCAGCAGCAAAGAGACAGGGATAAGTTCACCCCTCCACTTT. Translating gives CASSKETGISSPLHF.